This TCR beta chain comes out of a study of blood T cells in healthy people across ages. Points from the study as a whole: The diversity estimates, figures obtained from one million T cells, were considered underestimates.

V gave up 8 bases and J gave up 1 base; unmatched junction bases: 7. CDR1 and CDR2 (germline): MGHDK, SYGVNS. The CDR3 has 15 residues. For the second PCR, which ran for about 7 to 12 cycles, a sample-barcoded 5' primer and a J-beta primer mix were used. TCRdb re-called the 5' RACE reads with MiXCR, one entry per CDR3 protein. In the table there are roughly 720,000 distinct CDR3 sequences, 50% to 65% of which are singletons. In its sample, this clonotype was seen a few times. Its cognate antigen is unknown. The source is a man at least 80 years old in good health. The sequenced material came from blood. J is TRBJ1-1 and V is TRBV25-1; 10 bases map to TRBD1. In DNA form, the CDR3 reads TGTGCCAGCTGGGGGACAGGGGCACCGAACACTGAAGCTTTCTTT. Its protein product is CASWGTGAPNTEAFF.